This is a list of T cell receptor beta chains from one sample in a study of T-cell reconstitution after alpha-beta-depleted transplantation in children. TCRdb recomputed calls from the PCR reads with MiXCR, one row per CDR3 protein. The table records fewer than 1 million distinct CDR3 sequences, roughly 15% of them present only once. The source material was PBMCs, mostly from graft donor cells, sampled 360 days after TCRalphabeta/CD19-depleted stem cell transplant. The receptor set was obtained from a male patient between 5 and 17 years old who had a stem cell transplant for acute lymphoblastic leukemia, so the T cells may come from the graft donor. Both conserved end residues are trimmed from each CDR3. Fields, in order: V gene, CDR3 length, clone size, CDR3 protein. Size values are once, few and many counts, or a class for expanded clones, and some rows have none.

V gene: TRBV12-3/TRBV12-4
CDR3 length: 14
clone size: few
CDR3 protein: ASSLGAGVLDTEAF

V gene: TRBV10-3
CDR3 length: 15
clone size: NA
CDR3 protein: AISESNGLAGLNEQF

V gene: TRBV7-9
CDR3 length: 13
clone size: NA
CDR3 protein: ASSLSRLNTGELF

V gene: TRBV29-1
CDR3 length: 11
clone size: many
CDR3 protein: SVVGRATDTQY

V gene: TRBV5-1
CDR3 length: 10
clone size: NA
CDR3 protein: ATEEGTGELF

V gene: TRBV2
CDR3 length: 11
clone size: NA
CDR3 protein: ASKPGGGETQY

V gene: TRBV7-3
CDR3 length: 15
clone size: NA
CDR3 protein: ASSLSPGGALTDTQY

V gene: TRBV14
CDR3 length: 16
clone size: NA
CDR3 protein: ASSQGPGWLAGWYEQY

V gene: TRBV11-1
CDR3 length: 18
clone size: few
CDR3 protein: ASSPLPGQGRFVDTGELF

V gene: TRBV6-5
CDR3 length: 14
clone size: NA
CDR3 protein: ASSYGPTGYNSPLH

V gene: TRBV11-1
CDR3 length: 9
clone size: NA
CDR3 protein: TSSLRDRLN

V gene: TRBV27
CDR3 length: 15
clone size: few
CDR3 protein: ASSLAGTSRYTDTQY

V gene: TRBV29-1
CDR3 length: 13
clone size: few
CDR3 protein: SVRWDSFSSYEQY

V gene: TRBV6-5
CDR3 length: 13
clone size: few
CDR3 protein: ASSYGTGLNEKLF

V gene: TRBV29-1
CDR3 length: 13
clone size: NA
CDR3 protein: SVAPFRQGSYEQY

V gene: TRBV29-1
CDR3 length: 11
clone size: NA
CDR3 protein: SVDRGRRYGYT

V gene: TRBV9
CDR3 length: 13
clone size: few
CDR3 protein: ASSARDRGWETQY

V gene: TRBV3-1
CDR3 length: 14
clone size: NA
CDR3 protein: ASSQSETSGYNEQF

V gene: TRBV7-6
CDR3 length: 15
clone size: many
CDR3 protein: ASSALAATSVYNEQF

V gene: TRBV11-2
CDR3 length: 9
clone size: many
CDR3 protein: ASSLGWKLF

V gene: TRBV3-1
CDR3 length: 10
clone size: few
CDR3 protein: ASSQDKREQF

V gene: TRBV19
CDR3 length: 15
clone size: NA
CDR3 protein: ASSIGLADVSANEQF

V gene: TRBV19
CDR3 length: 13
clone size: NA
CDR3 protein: ASSIILRGYNEQF

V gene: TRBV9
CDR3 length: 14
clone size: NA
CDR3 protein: ASSAAEEGGPDTQY

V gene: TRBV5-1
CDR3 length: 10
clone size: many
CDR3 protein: ASSFPTDTQY

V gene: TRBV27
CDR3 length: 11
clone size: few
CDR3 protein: ASGGSGQETQY

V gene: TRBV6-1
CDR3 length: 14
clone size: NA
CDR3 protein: ASSRLAGGENHEQF

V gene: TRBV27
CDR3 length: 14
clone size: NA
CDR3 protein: ASSQRLAGGVGEQY

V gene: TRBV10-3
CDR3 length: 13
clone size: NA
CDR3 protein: AISENDRGTYEQY

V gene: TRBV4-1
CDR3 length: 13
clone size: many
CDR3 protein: ASSPTPRLENIQY

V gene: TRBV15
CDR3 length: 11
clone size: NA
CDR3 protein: ATLQGPNTEAF

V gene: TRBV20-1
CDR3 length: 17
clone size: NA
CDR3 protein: SARMGQWGGQGGREKLF

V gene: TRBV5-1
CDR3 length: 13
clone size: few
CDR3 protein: ASSPEFWTPYEQY

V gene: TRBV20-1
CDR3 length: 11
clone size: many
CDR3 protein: SARDRLHNEQF

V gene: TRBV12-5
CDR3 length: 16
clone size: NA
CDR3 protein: ASGLAPKGQRVGNEQF

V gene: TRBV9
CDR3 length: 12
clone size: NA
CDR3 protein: ASSGDPTSYEQY

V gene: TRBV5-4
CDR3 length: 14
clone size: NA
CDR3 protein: ASSRMGQGGNQPQH

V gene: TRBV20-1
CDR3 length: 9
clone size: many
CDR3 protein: SAMADYEQY

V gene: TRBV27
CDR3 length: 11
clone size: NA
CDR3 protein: ASSYAGGLGYT

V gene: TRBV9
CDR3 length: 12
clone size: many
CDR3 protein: ASSSRGPGGELF

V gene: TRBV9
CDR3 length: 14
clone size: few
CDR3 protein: ASSARTSGTYNEQF

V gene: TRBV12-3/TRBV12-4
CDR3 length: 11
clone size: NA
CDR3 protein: ASKWVGGNIQY

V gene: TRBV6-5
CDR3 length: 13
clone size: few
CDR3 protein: ASSYGRRGTDTQY

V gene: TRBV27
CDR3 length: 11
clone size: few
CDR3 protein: ASRPQGAGELF

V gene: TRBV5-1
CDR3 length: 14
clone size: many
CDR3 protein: ASSLRLAGDTGELF

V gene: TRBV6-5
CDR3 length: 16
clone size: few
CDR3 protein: ASSYLLAGVGGENIQY

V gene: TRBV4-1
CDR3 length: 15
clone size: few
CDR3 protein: ASSHPRGSDMNTEAF

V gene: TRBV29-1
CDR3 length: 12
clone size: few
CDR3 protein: SVEDHGQQETQY

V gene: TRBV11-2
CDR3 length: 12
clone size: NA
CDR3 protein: ASSLNTGKGEQY

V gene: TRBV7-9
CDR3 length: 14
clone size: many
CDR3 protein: ASSSSPAGVSNEQF

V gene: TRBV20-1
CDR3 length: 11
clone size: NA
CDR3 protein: SAIHLTKNIQY

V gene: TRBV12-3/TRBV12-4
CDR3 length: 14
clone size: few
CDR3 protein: ASSLTGAQAKNIQY

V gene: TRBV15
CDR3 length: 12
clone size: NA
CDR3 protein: ATSRAPSRQEQY

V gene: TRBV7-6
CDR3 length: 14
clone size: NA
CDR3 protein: ASSSKGTGHHNEQF

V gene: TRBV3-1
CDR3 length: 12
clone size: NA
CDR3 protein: ASSPIAGVETQY

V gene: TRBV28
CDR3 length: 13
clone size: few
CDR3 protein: ASSLLASEANVLT

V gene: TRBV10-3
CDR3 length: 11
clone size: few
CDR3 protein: AIGTGNNYGYT

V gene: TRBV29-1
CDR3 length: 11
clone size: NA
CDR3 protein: SVETGILYEQY

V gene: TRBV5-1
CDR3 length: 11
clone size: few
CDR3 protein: ASRDSASNEQY

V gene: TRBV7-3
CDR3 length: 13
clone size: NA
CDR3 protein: ASSPASGAYNEQF